The 23 T cell receptor beta chains given below trace back to one sample, sequenced in a study of response to subunit inactivated influenza vaccine. TCRdb itself ran the RT-PCR reads through MiXCR, one entry per CDR3 protein. The sample lists approximately 530,000 distinct CDR3 sequences, about 7.2% occurring once. Sequencing used PBMCs from blood, obtained 23 months after vaccination. The receptors originated from a man between 50 and 75 years old who received an inactivated influenza vaccine.

This clonotype has only a few counts. For the CDR3, the DNA is TGTGCCAGCAGAGCCCGGGTTACAGGGGGAAATCAGCCCCAGCATTTT. Its protein product is CASRARVTGGNQPQHF. The V gene is TRBV28, the J gene TRBJ1-5, with 8 bases lining up with TRBD1. This CDR3 is 16 amino acids long. Looked up from germline, CDR1 is MDHEN and CDR2 is SYDVKM. Germline trimming cut 6 bases from V and 4 bases from J; bases unmatched to any gene: 11.

The sample holds many counts of this clonotype. The chain carries TRBV4-2 and TRBJ1-2; D gene ambiguous. The V end was cut by 5 bases, the J end by 5 bases, with 9 bases between. Germline lookup yields CDR1 LGHNA and CDR2 YNFKEQ. The CDR3 has 12 amino acids. The CDR3 reads CASSRENYGYTF. In DNA form, the CDR3 reads TGTGCCAGCAGCAGGGAAAATTATGGCTACACCTTC.

This clonotype has just a few counts. This chain links TRBV20-1 with TRBJ1-1, with 7 bases that match TRBD1. V shed 3 bases, J shed 2 bases, and the junction held 6 bases outside the gene matches. The CDR3 covers 14 residues. Germline lookup yields CDR1 DFQATT and CDR2 SNEGSKA (reference sequence). DNA for the CDR3: TGCAGTGCTAGTGCCAGGGGGGACAACACTGAAGCTTTCTTT. Translating gives CSASARGDNTEAFF.

This chain joins TRBV19 and TRBJ2-7, with D unresolved. The V and J ends lost 5 bases and 0 bases respectively, with 11 bases between them. Germline CDR1 LNHDA, CDR2 SQIVND (reference sequence). This CDR3 region has 14 residues. Here the CDR3 reads CASSRRPSSYEQYF. CDR3 sequence (DNA): TGTGCCAGTAGTCGGAGACCGAGCTCCTACGAGCAGTACTTC.

This clonotype was detected only a few times. The CDR3 DNA follows: TGCAGTGCTAGAGATGCTAGCGGGGGGCAGGTTGAGCAGTTCTTC. This encodes CSARDASGGQVEQFF. This chain links TRBV20-1 with TRBJ2-1; 11 nucleotides align to TRBD2. The CDR3 consists of 15 residues. CDR1 and CDR2 (germline): DFQATT, SNEGSKA (reference sequence). J lost 9 bases, V lost 0 bases, and 7 bases had no gene match.

The count of this clonotype is one. This clone may be a read error of a much larger clone one base away. The CDR3: CASSQETSPVDTQHF. CDR3 DNA: TGCGCCAGCAGCCAAGAGACTAGTCCGGTGGATACGCAGCATTTT. The chain links TRBV4-3 to TRBJ2-3; D is undetermined. The DNA end is a closer match to TRBJ1-5, so the J assignment may be wrong. The CDR3 sequence is 15 residues long. Germline V gives CDR1 LGHNA, CDR2 YSLEER.

This clonotype was seen a handful of times. V is TRBV6-5 and J is TRBJ2-1; 11 nucleotides match TRBD1. Germline V CDR1 and CDR2: MNHEY, SVGAGI. This CDR3 has 16 amino acids. The ends lost 4 bases at V and 6 bases at J; junction bases unmatched: 8. CDR3 DNA sequence: TGTGCCAGCAGTTCCCAACCCGGGACAGGGGGCAATGAGCAGTTCTTC. Translated: CASSSQPGTGGNEQFF.

This chain connects TRBV19 to TRBJ1-5; possibly TRBD1 for D (6 bases). Germline CDR1 is LNHDA and CDR2 is SQIVND (reference sequence). Trimming removed 5 bases at V and 5 bases at J, with 16 bases between. CDR3 length equals 15 residues. The CDR3 loop is CASSWDTGSDQPQHF. The CDR3 DNA reads as TGTGCCAGTAGTTGGGACACAGGCAGCGATCAGCCCCAGCATTTT.

This chain links TRBV12-3 or TRBV12-4 with TRBJ2-3; 12 bases agree with TRBD1. This CDR3 region has 15 residues. After removal of 8 bases from V and 5 bases from J, the junction contained 8 bases not matched to a gene. The CDR3 loop is CASGHRDRGLDTQYF. The CDR3, as DNA: TGTGCCAGCGGCCACCGGGACAGGGGGCTAGATACGCAGTATTTT.

This clonotype was recorded many times. The V and J genes are TRBV3-1 and TRBJ2-3; 11 bases fit TRBD2. The CDR3 is made up of 17 amino acids. Germline-derived CDR1 and CDR2 are LGHDT and YNNKEL (reference sequence). After removal of 0 bases from V and 6 bases from J, the junction contained 8 bases not matched to a gene. The CDR3 DNA follows: TGTGCCAGCAGCCAAGATGGGGCGGGGACTAGCGGCGATACGCAGTATTTT. Protein sequence: CASSQDGAGTSGDTQYF.

J is TRBJ2-5 and V is TRBV28, with D possibly TRBD2 on 5 matching bases. This CDR3 region has 17 residues. Deletions cut 3 bases from V and 5 bases from J, with 22 bases between. Per the germline V gene, CDR1 is MDHEN and CDR2 is SYDVKM. The CDR3 sequence is CASSFPPWRAPPETQYF. The CDR3 DNA reads TGTGCCAGCAGTTTCCCCCCCTGGCGGGCCCCCCCGGAGACCCAGTACTTC.

The rearrangement joins TRBV25-1 to TRBJ1-6; 12 nucleotides agree with TRBD1. The J segment lost 9 bases and the V segment lost 6 bases, leaving 6 bases of the junction unmatched. This CDR3 has 15 amino acids. Germline V gene sequence: CDR1 MGHDK, CDR2 SYGVNS. The CDR3 nucleotides are TGTGCCAGCAGGGCCGGGACAGGGGGCATTTCACCCCTCCACTTT. Its protein is CASRAGTGGISPLHF.

This clonotype was counted many times. V and J are TRBV27 and TRBJ2-5; either TRBD1 or TRBD2 may supply D (5 bases each). The CDR3 loop spans 13 amino acids. CDR1 is MNHEY and CDR2 is SMNVEV in the germline V gene (reference sequence). Trimming left V 11 bases short and J 6 bases short, with 19 bases between. The CDR3 DNA reads TGTGCCTCCTCGACGAGGGGTAGGCAGACCCAGTACTTC. Protein: CASSTRGRQTQYF.

This clonotype was picked up a small number of times. The chain carries TRBV7-8 and TRBJ1-6; tentatively, D is TRBD1 (6 bases). Trimming left V 1 base short and J 3 bases short, with 13 bases between. CDR1 and CDR2 (germline): SGHVS, FQNEAQ. CDR3 size: 17 residues. This chain's CDR3 is CASSLGGGALYNSPLHF. The CDR3 coding sequence is TGTGCCAGCAGCTTAGGCGGGGGGGCTCTCTATAATTCACCCCTCCACTTT.

This clonotype was counted a few times. The gene calls are TRBV6-1 and TRBJ1-2; 9 bases map to TRBD1. Per the germline V gene, CDR1 is MNHNS and CDR2 is SASEGT. The CDR3 sequence is 13 residues long. Trimming took 6 bases from V and 3 from J; bases not matched to a gene: 2. The CDR3 sequence: CASSRDRDYGYTF. For the CDR3, the DNA is TGTGCCAGCAGCCGGGACAGGGACTATGGCTACACCTTC.

In its sample, this clonotype was seen a few times. The CDR3 DNA follows: TGTGCCAGCAGCTTAACAACCGGGGGTCGGCAGCCCCAGCATTTT. Protein product: CASSLTTGGRQPQHF. The rearrangement links TRBV7-8 to TRBJ1-5; D might be TRBD1 (5 bases). The length of the CDR3 is 15 residues. The V and J ends lost 2 bases and 7 bases respectively, with 15 bases between them. Germline V gene sequence: CDR1 SGHVS, CDR2 FQNEAQ.

This clonotype was counted ten times or more. The chain joins TRBV27 to TRBJ2-7; tentative D call: TRBD2 (6 bases). With 2 bases removed from V and 4 bases from J, the gap between germline ends came to 12 bases. Germline CDR1 MNHEY, CDR2 SMNVEV (reference sequence). The CDR3 covers 14 residues. DNA for the CDR3: TGTGCCAGCAGTTTAGAGGGAGGATATTACGAGCAGTACTTC. Its protein product is CASSLEGGYYEQYF.

The rearrangement uses TRBV9 and TRBJ2-7; D is uncertain. The CDR3 is made up of 17 amino acids. In germline, CDR1 is SGDLS, CDR2 YYNGEE. V was shortened by 0 bases and J by 3 bases, with 19 bases between the two germline ends. CDR3 nucleotides: TGTGCCAGCAGCGTAGCTGCGGACCCATCCCCACTCTACGAGCAGTACTTC. Its protein is CASSVAADPSPLYEQYF.

This clonotype was picked up a small number of times. This rearrangement joins TRBV20-1 to TRBJ2-3, with D hard to call. V was shortened by 2 bases and J by 8 bases, with 14 bases between the two germline ends. This CDR3 is 13 amino acids long. Per germline, CDR1 DFQATT and CDR2 SNEGSKA (reference sequence). The CDR3 DNA reads TGCAGTGCTAGATCGCAAAACCCAGCTACGCAGTATTTT. Encoded protein: CSARSQNPATQYF.

This clonotype was seen a handful of times. The rearrangement links TRBV5-4 to TRBJ2-5, with TRBD1 identical over 7 bases. Germline loops: CDR1 SGHNT, CDR2 YYREEE (reference sequence). Trimming took 4 bases from V and 3 from J; bases not matched to a gene: 9. This CDR3 has 15 amino acids. DNA of the CDR3: TGTGCCAGCAGCCCCCCCGACAGGGATAAAGAGACCCAGTACTTC. Amino acid sequence: CASSPPDRDKETQYF.

The chain joins TRBV7-2 to TRBJ1-4; 8 bases map to TRBD1. Per germline, CDR1 SGHTA and CDR2 FQGNSA. V shed 4 bases, J shed 11 bases, and the junction held 9 bases outside the gene matches. The CDR3 covers 14 residues. Written as DNA, the CDR3 is TGTGCCAGCAGCTCCATCCGGGCAGGGGGCAAACTGTTTTTT. Protein product: CASSSIRAGGKLFF.

The chain joins TRBV29-1 to TRBJ2-1; a weak D match, TRBD1 (5 bases). CDR3 size: 13 residues. The germline CDR1 and CDR2 sequences are SQVTM and ANQGSEA. Trimming took 4 bases from V and 6 from J, leaving 13 bases between them. CDR3 bases: TGCAGCGTTGGGCAGGGAAGGAGCAATGAGCAGTTCTTC. The encoded protein is CSVGQGRSNEQFF.

The sample holds a few counts of this clonotype. This chain links TRBV7-2 with TRBJ2-7; D not resolved. Germline V CDR1 and CDR2: SGHTA, FQGNSA. Trimming stripped 1 base from V and 5 bases from J, with 15 bases between. This CDR3 is built from 15 residues. CDR3 sequence: CASSLVVGNVNEQYF. DNA of the CDR3: TGTGCCAGCAGCTTAGTTGTGGGGAACGTTAACGAGCAGTACTTC.